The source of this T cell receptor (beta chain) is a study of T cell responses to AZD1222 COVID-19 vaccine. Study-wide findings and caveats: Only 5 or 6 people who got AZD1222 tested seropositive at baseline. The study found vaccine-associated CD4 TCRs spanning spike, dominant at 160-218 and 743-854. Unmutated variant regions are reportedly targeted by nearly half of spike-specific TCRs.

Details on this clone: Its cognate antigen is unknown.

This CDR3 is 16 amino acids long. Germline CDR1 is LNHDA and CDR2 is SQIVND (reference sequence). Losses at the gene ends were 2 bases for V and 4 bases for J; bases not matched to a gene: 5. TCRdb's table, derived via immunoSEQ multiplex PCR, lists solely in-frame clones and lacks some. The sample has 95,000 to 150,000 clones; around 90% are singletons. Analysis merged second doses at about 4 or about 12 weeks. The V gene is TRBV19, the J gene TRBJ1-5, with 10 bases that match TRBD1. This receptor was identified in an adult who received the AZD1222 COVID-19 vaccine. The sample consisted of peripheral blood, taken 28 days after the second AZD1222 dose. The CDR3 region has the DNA TGTGCCAGTAGTATAACGGGACAGGGGAGGAATCAGCCCCAGCATTTT. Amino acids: CASSITGQGRNQPQHF.